These T cell receptor beta chains were read from a single sample in a study of tumor-infiltrating lymphocytes in primary liver carcinoma. TCRdb redid the calling of the multiplex PCR reads with MiXCR, one entry per CDR3 protein. Of 75,000 or so distinct CDR3 sequences in the sample, over 60% are singletons; the top ten hold roughly 25%. The specimen was liver tumor tissue from sampling region 4. Receptor source: a man aged 40-50 years with primary liver carcinoma and hepatitis B virus infection. Each CDR3 is given with its conserved first and last residue. Fields, in order: J gene, clone size, V gene, CDR3 protein. Clone size is not always given. Where it is, it says once, few, many or a class for expanded clones.

>TRBJ2-1|-|TRBV7-9
CASSLPLGLAGKSHEQFF
>TRBJ1-1|-|TRBV11-2
CASSRMKGQGFGTEAFF
>TRBJ2-3|few|TRBV24-1
CATSDFPPGGSSADTQYF
>TRBJ2-7|once|TRBV12-3/TRBV12-4
CTSSLVHSDYEQCF
>TRBJ2-5|-|TRBV4-2
CASSQGLGESGETQYF
>TRBJ2-6|-|TRBV7-3
CASSLDGNVLTF
>TRBJ1-2|few|TRBV7-2
CASSSGQGAWYGYTF
>TRBJ2-2|once|TRBV11-1
CAGSIQGQGKPGELFF
>TRBJ2-6|-|TRBV6-5
CASSLWAGMKAGANVSTF
>TRBJ2-1|-|TRBV7-2
CASSSMGAGGYEQFF
>TRBJ1-1|-|TRBV10-3
CVTTGGPTEAFF
>TRBJ2-1|-|TRBV6-5
CVSKLSSYNEQFF
>TRBJ2-7|-|TRBV10-3
CAIQRKDSYEQYF
>TRBJ1-1|-|TRBV10-3
CAISEGTQGAAGIEAFF
>TRBJ2-3|many|TRBV29-1
CSVEGAGDTQYF
>TRBJ2-7|many|TRBV12-3/TRBV12-4
CASSFPQGSYEQYF
>TRBJ2-3|-|TRBV4-2
CASSQEAETDTQYF
>TRBJ2-7|-|TRBV28
CTSSLTKSGSYEQYF
>TRBJ2-5|-|TRBV11-2
CANRSRDSSHQETQYF
>TRBJ2-7|-|TRBV4-1
CASSRLPLYEEYF